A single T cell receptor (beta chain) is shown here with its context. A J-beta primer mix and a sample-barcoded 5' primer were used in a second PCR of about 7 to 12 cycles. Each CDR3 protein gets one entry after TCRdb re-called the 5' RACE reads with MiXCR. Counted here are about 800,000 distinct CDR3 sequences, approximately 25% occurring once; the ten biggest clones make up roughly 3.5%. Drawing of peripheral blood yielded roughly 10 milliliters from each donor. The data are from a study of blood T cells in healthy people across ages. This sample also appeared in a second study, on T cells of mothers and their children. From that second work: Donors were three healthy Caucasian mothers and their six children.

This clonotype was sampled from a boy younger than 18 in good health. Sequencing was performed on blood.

CDR3 nucleotide sequence: TGCAGTGCCGCGCAGGGGGGTGGCCGAGAAAAACTGTTTTTT. Protein: CSAAQGGGREKLFF. This chain connects TRBV20-1 to TRBJ1-4; 7 bases map to TRBD1. CDR1 is DFQATT, CDR2 SNEGSKA, per germline (reference sequence). With 6 bases clipped from V and 8 bases from J, the junction kept 12 bases outside the gene matches. The CDR3 runs 14 residues.